The TCR beta chain described here comes from a study of T cells in Graves' hyperthyroidism and ophthalmopathy. From RNA transcripts, TCR beta CDR3 regions were amplified. An initial round of RT-PCR targeting the TCR CDR3 relied on the HTBI primer set. TCRdb re-called the multiplex PCR reads with MiXCR, one entry per CDR3 protein. The sample carries fewer than 400,000 distinct CDR3 sequences, 25% recorded once. This clonotype was seen a few times. This CDR3 is built from 14 residues. V was cut by 4 bases and J by 6 bases, with 15 bases left in between. Germline loops: CDR1 LNHDA, CDR2 SQIVND (reference sequence).

This sequence originates from a man in his fifties with Graves' hyperthyroidism. V and J are TRBV19 and TRBJ1-1, with D maybe TRBD1 (6 bases). Sequenced input: blood. The CDR3 coding sequence is TGTGCCAGTAGTAGTCAGACAGGATACGCTGAAGCTTTCTTT. Protein: CASSSQTGYAEAFF.